This T cell receptor beta chain derives from a study of T cell responses to AZD1222 COVID-19 vaccine. CDR3 length equals 12 residues. Trimming took off 5 bases at V and 3 bases at J, with 7 bases between the two ends. The data were produced by immunoSEQ multiplex PCR, yet TCRdb's version contains in-frame clones alone and is incomplete. The sample comprises approximately 68,000 clones, 88% of which are singletons, and roughly a fifth rests with the top ten. Study results and limitations: After two AZD1222 doses, spike-specific TCR breadth and depth rose versus day 0.

A word on this clone: Its antigen is unknown.

This specimen consisted of peripheral blood, obtained on day 0 of AZD1222 vaccination. This receptor was taken from an adult in good health. This sequence joins TRBV12-3 or TRBV12-4 and TRBJ1-2, with a possible D match to TRBD1 (6 bases). The CDR3 coding sequence is TGTGCCAGCAGTGCAGGGGACTATGGCTACACCTTC. It yields the protein CASSAGDYGYTF.